A selection of T cell receptor beta chains follows, all from one sample in a study of blood T cells in healthy people across ages. MiXCR, applied by TCRdb to the 5' RACE reads, yields one record per CDR3 protein. The sample contains some 1.7 million distinct CDR3 sequences, 28% of which appear only once. The specimen was blood. These receptors all stem from a woman aged 25 to 45 in good health. The CDR3 runs from the conserved cysteine through the conserved F or W. The order of the fields is V gene, D gene, clone size, J gene, CDR3 protein, CDR3 DNA. The D gene is left open where the match is weak. Size is stated for part of the rows, as once, few or many counts, or as a class when the clone is expanded.

V: TRBV28
D: -
size: few
J: TRBJ2-4
CDR3: CASSSPADQAKNIQYF
DNA: TGTGCCAGCAGTTCCCCGGCAGATCAAGCCAAAAACATTCAGTACTTC

V: TRBV5-4
D: -
size: few
J: TRBJ2-3
CDR3: CASSSATTQTTDTQYF
DNA: TGTGCCAGCAGCTCCGCCACGACCCAAACAACAGATACGCAGTATTTT

V: TRBV29-1
D: -
size: many
J: TRBJ2-3
CDR3: CSVEDGSRADTQYF
DNA: TGCAGCGTTGAAGATGGGTCCCGTGCAGATACGCAGTATTTT

V: TRBV20-1
D: TRBD2
size: many
J: TRBJ2-3
CDR3: CSASLHPGGESDTQYF
DNA: TGCAGTGCTTCCCTTCATCCCGGGGGGGAATCAGATACGCAGTATTTT

V: TRBV29-1
D: -
size: -
J: TRBJ1-2
CDR3: CSVEDRQDYGYTF
DNA: TGCAGCGTTGAAGACCGTCAGGACTATGGCTACACCTTC

V: TRBV12-3/TRBV12-4
D: TRBD2
size: few
J: TRBJ2-3
CDR3: CASSSRSRGSTDTQYF
DNA: TGTGCCAGCAGCTCGAGGTCGCGGGGGAGCACAGATACGCAGTATTTT

V: TRBV6-1
D: TRBD1
size: -
J: TRBJ1-2
CDR3: CASRNDRGLDYGYTF
DNA: TGTGCCAGCAGGAACGACAGGGGGCTAGACTATGGCTACACCTTC

V: TRBV5-1
D: TRBD2
size: few
J: TRBJ2-1
CDR3: CASSLSSREGNEQFF
DNA: TGCGCCAGCAGCTTGTCCTCGAGGGAGGGGAATGAGCAGTTCTTC

V: TRBV7-9
D: TRBD1
size: -
J: TRBJ2-5
CDR3: CASSATGTGIETQYF
DNA: TGTGCCAGCAGCGCGACCGGGACAGGGATAGAGACCCAGTACTTC

V: TRBV5-5
D: TRBD1
size: -
J: TRBJ2-7
CDR3: CASSLGQGLPPEQYF
DNA: TGTGCCAGCAGCTTGGGACAGGGGTTACCCCCCGAGCAGTACTTC

V: TRBV7-4
D: TRBD2
size: many
J: TRBJ2-7
CDR3: CASSSSGTSGGPPFSSYEQYF
DNA: TGTGCCAGCAGCTCCTCCGGGACTAGCGGGGGCCCACCATTCAGCTCCTACGAGCAGTACTTC

V: TRBV4-3
D: -
size: few
J: TRBJ1-4
CDR3: CASSQNRAPANEKLFF
DNA: TGCGCCAGCAGCCAAAACAGGGCCCCAGCTAATGAAAAACTGTTTTTT

V: TRBV7-2
D: TRBD1
size: -
J: TRBJ1-5
CDR3: CASSLNRGRQPQHF
DNA: TGCGCCAGCAGCTTAAACAGGGGGCGGCAGCCCCAGCATTTT

V: TRBV12-3/TRBV12-4
D: TRBD1
size: -
J: TRBJ1-4
CDR3: CASGTGGIEKLFF
DNA: TGTGCCAGCGGGACAGGGGGGATTGAAAAACTGTTTTTT

V: TRBV27
D: TRBD2
size: few
J: TRBJ2-1
CDR3: CASSLYGTSGGVNEQFF
DNA: TGTGCCAGCAGTTTATACGGGACTAGCGGGGGGGTCAATGAGCAGTTCTTC

V: TRBV20-1
D: TRBD2
size: -
J: TRBJ2-1
CDR3: CSAPPLAGLISYNEQFF
DNA: TGCAGTGCCCCTCCCCTAGCGGGACTGATCTCCTACAATGAGCAGTTCTTC

V: TRBV15
D: -
size: -
J: TRBJ2-3
CDR3: CATSREITDTQYF
DNA: TGTGCCACCAGCAGAGAAATAACAGATACGCAGTATTTT

V: TRBV28
D: TRBD1
size: few
J: TRBJ1-2
CDR3: CASSYGQAFYGYTF
DNA: TGTGCCAGCAGTTACGGACAGGCCTTCTATGGCTACACCTTC

V: TRBV4-3
D: -
size: -
J: TRBJ2-7
CDR3: CASSHALRNEQYF
DNA: TGCGCCAGCAGCCACGCCTTGCGGAACGAGCAGTACTTC

V: TRBV28
D: TRBD2
size: -
J: TRBJ2-4
CDR3: CASSFRTSPNIQYF
DNA: TGTGCCAGCAGTTTCAGGACTAGCCCTAACATTCAGTACTTC

V: TRBV11-2
D: TRBD1
size: many
J: TRBJ2-7
CDR3: CASSLLGTGGFYEQYF
DNA: TGTGCCAGCAGCTTACTTGGGACAGGGGGTTTTTACGAGCAGTACTTC

V: TRBV6-1
D: TRBD2
size: -
J: TRBJ2-5
CDR3: CASSEPRGGRQETQYF
DNA: TGTGCCAGCAGTGAACCCCGGGGGGGCCGCCAAGAGACCCAGTACTTC

V: TRBV30
D: TRBD1
size: -
J: TRBJ1-5
CDR3: CAWRTRGGINQPQHF
DNA: TGTGCCTGGAGGACCAGGGGGGGGATCAATCAGCCCCAGCATTTT

V: TRBV20-1
D: -
size: few
J: TRBJ2-3
CDR3: CSLRESSTDTQYF
DNA: TGCAGTTTACGGGAATCCTCCACAGATACGCAGTATTTT

V: TRBV9
D: TRBD1
size: -
J: TRBJ2-7
CDR3: CASSPTPGTGAYEQYF
DNA: TGTGCCAGCAGCCCTACGCCCGGGACAGGGGCCTACGAGCAGTACTTC

V: TRBV5-1
D: TRBD1
size: many
J: TRBJ2-1
CDR3: CASSLRQGVLTQFF
DNA: TGCGCCAGCAGCTTGAGGCAGGGGGTACTCACCCAGTTCTTC

V: TRBV6-5
D: -
size: few
J: TRBJ2-7
CDR3: CASSYDDRATGPYEQYF
DNA: TGTGCCAGCAGTTACGACGACCGGGCCACCGGGCCCTACGAGCAGTACTTC

V: TRBV28
D: -
size: -
J: TRBJ2-1
CDR3: CASSPPSAGEQFF
DNA: TGTGCCAGCAGTCCCCCGAGTGCGGGTGAGCAGTTCTTC

V: TRBV7-2
D: -
size: -
J: TRBJ2-1
CDR3: CASSPPVNNEQFF
DNA: TGTGCCAGCAGCCCTCCTGTGAACAATGAGCAGTTCTTC

V: TRBV12-3/TRBV12-4
D: TRBD1
size: -
J: TRBJ1-1
CDR3: CASSRQGMNTEAFF
DNA: TGTGCCAGCAGTAGACAGGGCATGAACACTGAAGCTTTCTTT

V: TRBV7-2
D: -
size: many
J: TRBJ2-1
CDR3: CASSPINEQFF
DNA: TGTGCCAGCAGCCCCATTAATGAGCAGTTCTTC

V: TRBV5-1
D: TRBD2
size: -
J: TRBJ2-7
CDR3: CASSLGLAGASHEQYF
DNA: TGCGCCAGCAGCCTGGGACTAGCGGGAGCCTCCCACGAGCAGTACTTC

V: TRBV5-1
D: -
size: -
J: TRBJ2-3
CDR3: CASEGRPSTDTQYF
DNA: TGCGCCAGCGAGGGCCGCCCTAGCACAGATACGCAGTATTTT

V: TRBV29-1
D: -
size: -
J: TRBJ1-5
CDR3: CSVGATGLGQPQHF
DNA: TGCAGCGTGGGGGCCACCGGCTTAGGTCAGCCCCAGCATTTT

V: TRBV20-1
D: TRBD2
size: few
J: TRBJ2-4
CDR3: CSARAPGGPNIQYF
DNA: TGCAGTGCTAGAGCCCCGGGGGGGCCCAACATTCAGTACTTC

V: TRBV7-2
D: -
size: -
J: TRBJ1-5
CDR3: CASSQTGAPQHF
DNA: TGTGCCAGCAGCCAGACCGGCGCGCCCCAGCATTTT

V: TRBV10-3
D: -
size: -
J: TRBJ1-1
CDR3: CAISPGGSNTEAFF
DNA: TGTGCCATCTCGCCAGGCGGATCGAACACTGAAGCTTTCTTT

V: TRBV20-1
D: TRBD2
size: few
J: TRBJ2-5
CDR3: CSAGSGGYQETQYF
DNA: TGCAGTGCTGGTAGCGGGGGGTACCAAGAGACCCAGTACTTC

V: TRBV3-1
D: TRBD1
size: few
J: TRBJ2-5
CDR3: CASSRRTGMETQYF
DNA: TGTGCCAGCAGCCGGCGGACAGGGATGGAGACCCAGTACTTC

V: TRBV14
D: -
size: -
J: TRBJ1-1
CDR3: CASSQVSEAFF
DNA: TGTGCCAGCAGCCAAGTAAGTGAAGCTTTCTTT

V: TRBV29-1
D: -
size: -
J: TRBJ1-1
CDR3: CSVGRGSLMNTEAFF
DNA: TGCAGCGTCGGGCGGGGGAGCCTGATGAACACTGAAGCTTTCTTT

V: TRBV2
D: -
size: -
J: TRBJ2-1
CDR3: CASRPGLGGSRQFF
DNA: TGTGCCAGCCGACCGGGTCTAGGAGGGAGTAGGCAGTTCTTC

V: TRBV6-6
D: TRBD1
size: -
J: TRBJ2-1
CDR3: CASSPGQYNYNERFF
DNA: TGTGCCAGCAGTCCGGGACAGTACAACTACAATGAGCGGTTCTTC

V: TRBV2
D: -
size: many
J: TRBJ2-1
CDR3: CASSHDRDNEQFF
DNA: TGTGCCAGCAGTCACGACAGAGACAATGAGCAGTTCTTC